A single sample gave rise to the 28 T cell receptor beta chains below, sequenced in a study of blood T cells in healthy people across ages. It was with a sample-barcoded 5' primer and a J-beta primer mix that a second PCR of roughly 7 to 12 cycles was run. Via MiXCR, TCRdb re-called the 5' RACE reads, giving one row per CDR3 protein. Among about 680,000 distinct CDR3 sequences listed, over 45% were seen once. The sequencing sample was made of blood. The receptors stem from a woman in her sixties in good health.

V and J are TRBV5-1 and TRBJ2-2; D uncertain. With 4 bases removed from V and 4 bases from J, the gap between germline ends came to 14 bases. Germline-derived CDR1 and CDR2 are SGHRS and YFSETQ. The CDR3 loop spans 15 amino acids. CDR3 nucleotide sequence: TGCGCCAGCAGCGGTCGGGCAGTGGGCACCGGGGAGCTGTTTTTT. Translating it yields CASSGRAVGTGELFF.

The V gene is TRBV28, the J gene TRBJ1-1; weak D call: TRBD1 (6 bases). This CDR3 comprises 14 residues. Trimming took 5 bases from V and 0 from J, leaving 10 bases between them. Germline-derived CDR1 and CDR2 are MDHEN and SYDVKM. The CDR3 loop reads CASSTGTLNTEAFF. The CDR3 nucleotides are TGTGCCAGCAGTACAGGGACTCTGAACACTGAAGCTTTCTTT.

CDR3 amino acids: CSAKEWLLAGGIQFF. Here the CDR3 DNA reads TGCAGTGCTAAGGAGTGGTTACTAGCGGGAGGAATACAGTTCTTC. The rearrangement uses TRBV20-1 and TRBJ2-1, with TRBD2 matching over 12 bases. Unmatched junction bases numbered 14, after V lost 4 bases and J lost 13 bases. This CDR3 contains 15 residues. Looked up from germline, CDR1 is DFQATT and CDR2 is SNEGSKA (reference sequence).

This chain connects TRBV5-1 to TRBJ2-7; TRBD1 might be the D (5 bases). In germline, CDR1 is SGHRS, CDR2 YFSETQ. Trimming cost V 4 bases and J 4 bases, with 15 bases left between them. The CDR3 runs to 14 residues. In DNA form, the CDR3 reads TGCGCCAGCAGCGTAGGCCCCAGGGTATACGAGCAGTACTTC. Its protein is CASSVGPRVYEQYF.

The chain recombines TRBV28 with TRBJ2-5; 8 positions agree with TRBD1. The J call may be wrong; the DNA end is better matched by TRBJ2-7. This CDR3 comprises 14 residues. Germline loops: CDR1 MDHEN, CDR2 SYDVKM. The CDR3 sequence: CASQSRTGNYEQYF. The CDR3 DNA follows: TGTGCCAGCCAATCTCGGACAGGGAACTACGAGCAGTACTTC.

This clonotype was seen a few times. The chain joins TRBV5-5 to TRBJ2-6, with D tentatively TRBD1 (6 bases). The CDR3 is made up of 16 amino acids. In germline, CDR1 is SGHKS, CDR2 YYEKEE (reference sequence). V was clipped by 4 bases and J by 0 bases, with 11 bases between them. The CDR3 is CASSAHRDSGANVLTF. CDR3 DNA: TGTGCCAGCAGCGCCCACAGGGACTCTGGGGCCAACGTCCTGACTTTC.

Many counts were recorded for this clonotype. This chain joins TRBV5-5 and TRBJ1-4, with D possibly matching TRBD1 (6 bases). CDR1 is SGHKS, CDR2 YYEKEE, per germline (reference sequence). This CDR3 is 15 amino acids long. The V and J ends lost 0 bases and 7 bases respectively, with 13 bases between them. CDR3 nucleotides: TGTGCCAGCAGCTTGGCAGGGGAAAGTCGTGAAAAACTGTTTTTT. Its protein is CASSLAGESREKLFF.

V gene TRBV7-2 combines with J gene TRBJ2-7; D tentatively fits TRBD1 or TRBD2 (6 bases each). V lost 2 bases, J lost 3 bases, and 14 bases lay in between. Germline CDR1 reads SGHTA; CDR2 reads FQGNSA. The CDR3 has 15 amino acids. CDR3 DNA sequence: TGTGCCAGCAGCTTACGGGGGCGGGGCTTCTACGAGCAGTACTTC. Residues: CASSLRGRGFYEQYF.

The chain links TRBV28 to TRBJ2-1, with a weak D call TRBD1 (5 bases). The length of the CDR3 is 13 residues. From germline, CDR1 is MDHEN and CDR2 SYDVKM. V was clipped by 9 bases and J by 4 bases, with 13 bases between them. The CDR3 sequence is CASDSPLYNEQFF. CDR3 nucleotides: TGTGCCAGTGACAGCCCTCTTTACAATGAGCAGTTCTTC.

Here the CDR3 DNA reads TGCAGTGCTCACCCCGTGGAGACCCAGTACTTC. Translating it yields CSAHPVETQYF. V is TRBV20-1 and J is TRBJ2-5; D is ambiguous. V was trimmed by 5 bases and J by 5 bases, leaving 9 bases between them. The CDR3 sequence is 11 residues long. The V gene's germline CDR1 is DFQATT and CDR2 SNEGSKA (reference sequence).

This rearrangement joins TRBV5-1 to TRBJ2-3, with D unclear. CDR1 is SGHRS, CDR2 YFSETQ, per germline. V lost 0 bases to trimming and J lost 2 bases, with 10 bases between them. CDR3 length: 15 amino acids. This chain's CDR3 is CASSLGVTDTDTQYF. CDR3 nucleotide sequence: TGCGCCAGCAGCTTGGGGGTCACCGACACAGATACGCAGTATTTT.

With respect to this clonotype: Relative to the germline gene, one junction end is altered; a read error may explain this. The rearrangement joins TRBV20-1 to TRBJ2-3; 12 bases are a match to TRBD2. This CDR3 has 12 amino acids. From germline, CDR1 is DFQATT and CDR2 SNEGSKA (reference sequence). CDR3 DNA: TGCGGTGCTAGCGGGGGGGTTCAGGCGCAGTATTTT. It encodes CGASGGVQAQYF.

The rearrangement joins TRBV20-1 to TRBJ1-2; D is undetermined. This CDR3 is built from 15 residues. Germline V lookup: CDR1 DFQATT, CDR2 SNEGSKA (reference sequence). Trimming left V 0 bases short and J 8 bases short, with 19 bases between. The CDR3 DNA reads TGCAGTGCTAGAGATTCGGCACGGCCAGGCGGGGGCTACACCTTC. Amino acids: CSARDSARPGGGYTF.

Concerning this clonotype itself: Because the CDR3's place on the DNA is in doubt, the DNA is left out and the CDR3 is given as listed by TCRdb. The chain joins TRBV7-2 to TRBJ2-7; TRBD2, as called in the table, went unchecked against the DNA. The length of the CDR3 is 18 amino acids, counting both ends. The germline gives CDR1 SGHTA, CDR2 FQGNSA. CDR3: CVSSFYICSEGGNNEQYF.

Here the CDR3 DNA reads TGCGCCAGCAGTTCGGAGTCCCGGGGTGAGCAGTACTTC. Translating it yields CASSSESRGEQYF. The V call is TRBV5-1, the J call TRBJ2-5; TRBD2 might be the D (5 bases). Trimming took 5 bases from V and 11 from J, leaving 19 bases between them. The CDR3 sequence is 13 residues long. Looked up from germline, CDR1 is SGHRS and CDR2 is YFSETQ.

The gene calls are TRBV5-1 and TRBJ2-1, with 10 bases fitting TRBD2. Germline trimming cut 7 bases from V and 7 bases from J; bases unmatched to any gene: 14. The CDR3 contains 16 residues. Germline V gives CDR1 SGHRS, CDR2 YFSETQ. CDR3 amino acids: CASLRIPGLASNEQFF. Here the CDR3 DNA reads TGCGCCAGCCTACGAATACCGGGACTAGCGAGTAATGAGCAGTTCTTC.

This chain links TRBV4-1 with TRBJ2-1, with D perhaps being TRBD1 or TRBD2 (5 bases each). V was cut by 1 base and J by 7 bases, with 8 bases left in between. This CDR3 has 13 residues. Germline loops: CDR1 MGHRA, CDR2 YSYEKL. CDR3 nucleotides: TGCGCCAGCAGCCAAGGGAGGACAAATGAGCAGTTCTTC. It specifies CASSQGRTNEQFF.

The chain employs TRBV6-2 or TRBV6-3 and TRBJ1-2; 7 nucleotides agree with TRBD1. Trimming cost V 9 bases and J 0 bases; bases outside gene matches: 7. The CDR3 is 14 amino acids. Per the germline V gene, CDR1 is MNHEY and CDR2 is SVGEGT. The CDR3 DNA reads TGTGCCAGGGGACAGTTTGAAGCTAACTATGGCTACACCTTC. Amino acids: CARGQFEANYGYTF.

This rearrangement joins TRBV7-2 to TRBJ2-3; D gene ambiguous. Trimming cost V 4 bases and J 5 bases, with 10 bases left between them. Germline loops: CDR1 SGHTA, CDR2 FQGNSA. The CDR3 contains 13 residues. The CDR3 here is CASSSMGKDTQYF. The DNA of the CDR3 is TGTGCCAGCAGCTCGATGGGGAAAGATACGCAGTATTTT.

There are a few counts of this clonotype. This rearrangement joins TRBV7-2 to TRBJ2-3, with 13 bases fitting TRBD2. CDR1 is SGHTA and CDR2 is FQGNSA in the germline V gene. This CDR3 contains 14 residues. The J segment lost 8 bases and the V segment lost 4 bases, leaving 3 bases of the junction unmatched. CDR3 loop: CASSSRTSGSTQYF. The CDR3 DNA reads TGTGCCAGCAGCTCGCGGACTAGCGGGAGTACGCAGTATTTT.

The chain recombines TRBV13 with TRBJ1-6, with D possibly TRBD1 on 6 matching bases. Trimming cost V 4 bases and J 5 bases, with 15 bases left between them. Germline CDR1 and CDR2: PRHDT and FYEKMQ (reference sequence). The CDR3 has 16 amino acids. The CDR3 loop is CASSWGPDRNNSPLHF. The CDR3, as DNA: TGTGCCAGCAGCTGGGGCCCGGACAGAAATAATTCACCCCTCCACTTT.

The V gene is TRBV20-1, the J gene TRBJ2-7; 8 bases align to TRBD2. The V gene end was trimmed by 1 base and the J gene end by 6 bases; junction bases not matched to a gene: 8. From germline, CDR1 is DFQATT and CDR2 SNEGSKA (reference sequence). This CDR3 contains 14 residues. The CDR3 reads CSARGVAGSCEQYF. The DNA of the CDR3 is TGCAGTGCTAGAGGAGTAGCGGGGAGCTGCGAGCAGTACTTC.

In this sample, this clonotype turned up a few times. The V gene is TRBV4-3, the J gene TRBJ2-7, with D possibly matching TRBD1 (6 bases). The CDR3 has 17 amino acids. Germline V gene data show CDR1 as LGHNA and CDR2 as YSLEER. V was clipped by 0 bases and J by 3 bases, with 18 bases between them. The CDR3 loop is CASSQEFLTGVFYEQYF. CDR3 in DNA: TGCGCCAGCAGCCAAGAGTTCTTGACAGGCGTCTTCTACGAGCAGTACTTC.

This clonotype was picked up many times. The CDR3 DNA sequence: TGTGCCAGTACTAGCGGGAGTCAAGAGACCCAGTACTTC. This translates into CASTSGSQETQYF. The chain couples TRBV4-2 to TRBJ2-5, with 11 bases aligning to TRBD2. The CDR3 covers 13 residues. The V and J ends lost 9 bases and 2 bases, in that order; junction bases with no gene match: 2. Germline V CDR1 and CDR2: LGHNA, YNFKEQ.

The chain links TRBV7-9 to TRBJ2-1, with a weak D call TRBD1 (6 bases). There are 12 residues in the CDR3. From germline, CDR1 is SEHNR and CDR2 FQNEAQ (reference sequence). V was clipped by 4 bases and J by 9 bases, with 10 bases between them. This chain's CDR3 is CASSSRGGEQFF. As DNA, the CDR3 is TGTGCCAGCAGCTCCAGGGGTGGTGAGCAGTTCTTC.

Of note for this clonotype: With a much larger clone just one base away, this may be a read error. The chain is built from TRBV7-9 and TRBJ1-2, with D hard to call. The CDR3 runs to 12 residues. Per the germline V gene, CDR1 is SEHNR and CDR2 is FQNEAQ (reference sequence). The V gene lost 4 bases and the J gene lost 3 bases, with 6 bases spanning the gap. The CDR3 here is CASSSLDYGYTF. CDR3 nucleotides: TGTGCCAGCAGCTCATTGGACTATGGCTACACCTTC. Supplemented by reference TRBV7-9 and TRBJ1-2, the full variable domain reads DTGVSQNPRHKITKRGQNVTFRCDPISEHNRLYWYRQTLGQGPEFLTYFQNEAQLEKSRLLSDRFSAERPKGSFSTLEIQRTEQGDSAMYLCASSSLDYGYTFGSGTRLTVV.

This clonotype was counted between two and nine times. The V call is TRBV4-2, the J call TRBJ2-4, with TRBD1 matching 7 bases. The better agreement between TRBJ2-7 and the DNA end casts doubt on the J call. There are 16 residues in the CDR3. In germline, CDR1 is LGHNA, CDR2 YNFKEQ. CDR3 sequence: CASSLRQGDPPYEQYF. In nucleotides, the CDR3 is TGTGCCAGCAGCCTACGGCAGGGGGACCCGCCCTACGAGCAGTACTTC.

In this sample, this clonotype turned up a few times. J is TRBJ1-2 and V is TRBV20-1, with unresolved D. The CDR3 loop spans 11 amino acids. The germline V gene encodes CDR1 DFQATT and CDR2 SNEGSKA (reference sequence). Between the trimmed V and J ends, which lost 3 bases and 4 bases, there was a span of 6 bases. DNA for the CDR3: TGCAGTGCTAGGTGGGCCTATGGCTACACCTTC. Amino acid sequence: CSARWAYGYTF.